A single sample is the source of the 27 T cell receptor beta chains below, sequenced in a study of T cell responses to AZD1222 COVID-19 vaccine. Here immunoSEQ multiplex PCR was the method, and the copy in TCRdb shows in-frame clones only, minus some. The sample consists of more than 85,000 clones, about 90% of them appearing once. Material: peripheral blood, obtained on day 0 of AZD1222 vaccination. The receptors were gathered from an adult in good health.

The V and J genes are TRBV12-3 or TRBV12-4 and TRBJ2-3; D is undetermined. The CDR3 contains 12 residues. Trimming removed 3 bases from V and 0 bases from J, with 1 base in between. The CDR3 reads CASSLSTDTQYF. The CDR3 DNA follows: TGTGCCAGCAGTTTGAGCACAGATACGCAGTATTTT.

The chain uses TRBV7-6 and TRBJ2-6; D remains unclear. Trimming took 0 bases from V and 0 from J, leaving 9 bases between them. The germline CDR1 and CDR2 sequences are SGHVS and FNYEAQ. This CDR3 is 17 amino acids long. The CDR3 DNA reads TGTGCCAGCAGCTTAGCGGAGATTGACTCTGGGGCCAACGTCCTGACTTTC. It translates to CASSLAEIDSGANVLTF.

V gene TRBV5-1 combines with J gene TRBJ1-2; perhaps TRBD1 as D (5 bases). Per germline, CDR1 SGHRS and CDR2 YFSETQ. This CDR3 is built from 15 residues. V was pared by 4 bases and J by 4 bases, with 17 bases between. The CDR3, as DNA: TGCGCCAGCAGCAGCCCGGTGTCGGGGACCTATGGCTACACCTTC. It encodes CASSSPVSGTYGYTF.

J is TRBJ1-2 and V is TRBV6-5; 7 bases agree with TRBD1. Trimming cost V 7 bases and J 9 bases; bases outside gene matches: 17. The CDR3 runs to 15 residues. Germline lookup yields CDR1 MNHEY and CDR2 SVGAGI. The CDR3 sequence: CASTQGGTEYGRYTF. CDR3 nucleotide sequence: TGTGCCAGCACTCAAGGGGGGACAGAATATGGTCGCTACACCTTC.

This chain links TRBV5-6 with TRBJ2-5; the match to TRBD1 covers 7 bases. The trim removed 1 base at V and 2 bases at J, leaving 5 bases unmatched. The germline V gene encodes CDR1 SGHDT and CDR2 YYEEEE. This CDR3 is built from 15 residues. The CDR3 reads CASSLNPTGQETQYF. In DNA, the CDR3 is TGTGCCAGCAGCTTGAACCCGACAGGGCAAGAGACCCAGTACTTC.

The rearrangement links TRBV11-2 to TRBJ2-1, with D unclear. V lost 0 bases and J 9 bases, leaving 3 bases between the germline ends. The CDR3 length is 11 residues. Germline CDR1 is SGHAT and CDR2 is FQNNGV. CDR3 bases: TGTGCCAGCAGCTTAGACCTTGAGCAGTTCTTC. Protein product: CASSLDLEQFF.

The chain carries TRBV27 and TRBJ1-1, with D perhaps matching TRBD1 (5 bases). This CDR3 comprises 13 residues. Germline CDR1 is MNHEY and CDR2 is SMNVEV (reference sequence). Trimming pared 6 bases from V and 4 bases from J, leaving 12 bases between. DNA for the CDR3: TGTGCCAGCAGCATGGGAGGGGCCACTGAAGCTTTCTTT. This codes for CASSMGGATEAFF.

V gene TRBV9 combines with J gene TRBJ1-1; D might be TRBD1 (5 bases). The CDR3 is made up of 14 amino acids. Germline V CDR1 and CDR2: SGDLS, YYNGEE. The V end was cut by 2 bases, the J end by 4 bases, with 12 bases between. The CDR3 reads CASSVGTGGTEAFF. For the CDR3, the DNA is TGTGCCAGCAGCGTGGGGACCGGGGGCACTGAAGCTTTCTTT.

This sequence joins TRBV13 and TRBJ1-1; no reliable D call. Trimming pared 6 bases from V and 0 bases from J, leaving 8 bases between. The CDR3 is 13 residues long. Germline CDR1 and CDR2: PRHDT and FYEKMQ (reference sequence). CDR3 nucleotide sequence: TGTGCCAGCAGTTTGAGACTGAACACTGAAGCTTTCTTT. Translation gives CASSLRLNTEAFF.

About this clone itself: Distinct nucleotide sequences in the sample also encode this CDR3. This sequence joins TRBV30 and TRBJ1-4, with 7 bases identical to TRBD1. Germline CDR1 GTSNPN, CDR2 SVGIG (reference sequence). V shed 0 bases and J 5 bases; nucleotides not matched to a gene: 3. CDR3 size: 14 residues. The CDR3 protein is CAWSVRGRNEKLFF. The CDR3 DNA reads as TGTGCCTGGAGTGTAAGGGGGCGAAATGAAAAACTGTTTTTT.

Only one count was recorded for this clone. The rearrangement links TRBV18 to TRBJ2-5, with unresolved D. The V and J ends lost 2 bases and 3 bases respectively, with 13 bases between them. This CDR3 is built from 15 residues. Germline CDR1 and CDR2: KGHSH and LQKENI. The CDR3: CASSPNAGGEETQYF. The CDR3, as DNA: TGTGCCAGCTCACCAAATGCTGGTGGGGAAGAGACCCAGTACTTC. The variable domain in full, with the rest retrieved from reference TRBV18 and TRBJ2-5, is NAGVMQNPRHLVRRRGQEARLRCSPMKGHSHVYWYRQLPEEGLKFMVYLQKENIIDESGMPKERFSAEFPKEGPSILRIQQVVRGDSAAYFCASSPNAGGEETQYFGPGTRLLVL.

V and J are TRBV3-1 (or the pseudogene TRBV3-2) and TRBJ1-1; perhaps TRBD1 as D (5 bases). Looked up from germline, CDR1 is LGHDT and CDR2 is YNNKEL (reference sequence). Deletions cut 6 bases from V and 5 bases from J, with 13 bases between. This CDR3 is 13 amino acids long. The DNA of the CDR3 is TGTGCCAGCAGTTTCATTCGGGGGACTGAAGCTTTCTTT. This gives the protein CASSFIRGTEAFF.

With regard to this clone: This specimen includes other DNA sequences encoding the same CDR3. V is TRBV19 and J is TRBJ2-3, with no clear D. V lost 2 bases to trimming and J lost 1 base, with 1 base between them. Germline V gene data show CDR1 as LNHDA and CDR2 as SQIVND (reference sequence). The CDR3 loop spans 12 amino acids. CDR3 DNA: TGTGCCAGTAGTATACGCACAGATACGCAGTATTTT. Protein product: CASSIRTDTQYF.

This chain uses TRBV5-1 with TRBJ1-1; D gene uncertain. Deletions cut 2 bases from V and 0 bases from J, with 14 bases between. Looked up from germline, CDR1 is SGHRS and CDR2 is YFSETQ. CDR3 length: 16 amino acids. The CDR3 DNA sequence: TGCGCCAGCAGCTTCGGGCCCCGAGGAATGAACACTGAAGCTTTCTTT. This sequence encodes CASSFGPRGMNTEAFF.

In its sample, this clone was seen once. This chain connects TRBV10-3 to TRBJ1-5, with a tentative D call TRBD1 (5 bases). From germline, CDR1 is ENHRY and CDR2 SYGVKD. CDR3 length: 15 residues. Trimming took 6 bases from V and 3 from J, leaving 15 bases between them. The CDR3, as DNA: TGTGCCATCAGCGACGACAGAATCCCCAATCAGCCCCAGCATTTT. Its protein is CAISDDRIPNQPQHF.

This chain connects TRBV7-2 to TRBJ1-5; maybe TRBD1 (6 bases). The CDR3 sequence is 13 residues long. Germline CDR1 is SGHTA and CDR2 is FQGNSA. Between the trimmed V and J ends, which lost 2 bases and 6 bases, there was a span of 8 bases. CDR3 protein: CASSLIRGQPQHF. CDR3 sequence (DNA): TGTGCCAGCAGCTTAATCAGGGGTCAGCCCCAGCATTTT.

In nucleotides, the CDR3 is TGTGCCACCAGCAGGGGTGGGGAGGGAGAGACCCAGTACTTC. Its protein product is CATSRGGEGETQYF. The chain links TRBV15 to TRBJ2-5; 7 nucleotides align to TRBD2. V was pared by 3 bases and J by 4 bases, with 5 bases of the junction left unmatched. Germline CDR1 LNHNV, CDR2 YYDKDF (reference sequence). The CDR3 consists of 14 residues.

This clone has just one count. The V gene is TRBV7-2, the J gene TRBJ2-6; a weak D match, TRBD1 (5 bases). V was trimmed by 1 base and J by 2 bases, leaving 12 bases between them. The CDR3 is made up of 17 amino acids. CDR1 and CDR2 (germline): SGHTA, FQGNSA. CDR3 nucleotide sequence: TGTGCCAGCAGCTTAGGAGTATTAGGGGCTGGGGCCAACGTCCTGACTTTC. Its translation is CASSLGVLGAGANVLTF.

The rearrangement links TRBV11-2 to TRBJ2-3, with 9 bases identical to TRBD1. Germline V gene sequence: CDR1 SGHAT, CDR2 FQNNGV. With V trimmed by 5 bases and J by 6 bases, 6 bases remained unmatched. This CDR3 is 14 amino acids long. Written as DNA, the CDR3 is TGTGCCAGCAGCCCGTGGACAGGGGCGGATACGCAGTATTTT. It codes for CASSPWTGADTQYF.

This clone has just one count. This chain connects TRBV5-1 to TRBJ2-3; D not certain. CDR3 size: 13 residues. V dropped 2 bases and J dropped 4 bases, with 8 bases sitting between them. Germline V lookup: CDR1 SGHRS, CDR2 YFSETQ. The chain's CDR3 is CASSFFFADTQYF. In DNA form, the CDR3 reads TGCGCCAGCAGCTTTTTTTTCGCAGATACGCAGTATTTT.

This chain links TRBV19 with TRBJ1-6, with 8 bases aligning to TRBD1. The germline gives CDR1 LNHDA, CDR2 SQIVND (reference sequence). This CDR3 has 14 amino acids. V shed 3 bases and J 8 bases; nucleotides not matched to a gene: 3. The CDR3 spells CASSMDRVDSPLHF. Here the CDR3 DNA reads TGTGCCAGTAGTATGGACAGGGTGGATTCACCCCTCCACTTT.

The chain has TRBV27 and TRBJ1-2, with a tentative D call TRBD1 (6 bases). The CDR3 covers 14 residues. CDR1 and CDR2 (germline): MNHEY, SMNVEV (reference sequence). V dropped 5 bases and J dropped 7 bases, with 17 bases sitting between them. The CDR3 is CASSQQGSGFGYTF. Written as DNA, the CDR3 is TGTGCCAGCAGTCAACAGGGTTCCGGTTTTGGCTACACCTTC.

This sequence joins TRBV5-1 and TRBJ2-3; 10 nucleotides agree with TRBD2. With 4 bases clipped from V and 2 bases from J, the junction kept 7 bases outside the gene matches. The CDR3 totals 16 residues. Germline lookup yields CDR1 SGHRS and CDR2 YFSETQ. CDR3 amino acids: CASSPGTSAITDTQYF. DNA of the CDR3: TGCGCCAGCAGCCCCGGGACTAGCGCCATCACAGATACGCAGTATTTT. The full variable domain, its missing parts supplied by reference TRBV5-1 and TRBJ2-3, is KAGVTQTPRYLIKTRGQQVTLSCSPISGHRSVSWYQQTPGQGLQFLFEYFSETQRNKGNFPGRFSGRQFSNSRSEMNVSTLELGDSALYLCASSPGTSAITDTQYFGPGTRLTVL.

Turning to this clone: An end of the junction does not agree with germline; a read error may underlie this. The genes are TRBV7-9 and TRBJ1-1, with a possible D match to TRBD1 (6 bases). CDR1 and CDR2 (germline): SEHNR, FQNEAQ (reference sequence). This CDR3 is 15 amino acids long. CDR3: CVSSLSGGLGTEAFF. DNA for the CDR3: TGTGTCAGCAGCTTATCGGGGGGCTTGGGCACTGAAGCTTTCTTT.

The genes are TRBV6-1 and TRBJ1-5; 7 bases map to TRBD1. Per the germline V gene, CDR1 is MNHNS and CDR2 is SASEGT. V shed 2 bases, J shed 1 base, and the junction held 8 bases outside the gene matches. The CDR3 is made up of 17 amino acids. DNA for the CDR3: TGTGCCAGCAGTGAAATTACAGGGGTGGTAAGCAATCAGCCCCAGCATTTT. This encodes CASSEITGVVSNQPQHF.

The rearrangement uses TRBV19 and TRBJ1-2; TRBD1 matches at 10 bases. Germline V gene sequence: CDR1 LNHDA, CDR2 SQIVND (reference sequence). Losses at the gene ends were 8 bases for V and 8 bases for J; bases not matched to a gene: 11. The CDR3 has 14 residues. In nucleotides, the CDR3 is TGTGCCAGTGCACGACAGGGGGCTGTTGAGGGCTACACCTTC. Translating it yields CASARQGAVEGYTF. The entire variable domain, with the rest obtained from reference TRBV19 and TRBJ1-2, is as follows: DGGITQSPKYLFRKEGQNVTLSCEQNLNHDAMYWYRQDPGQGLRLIYYSQIVNDFQKGDIAEGYSVSREKKESFPLTVTSAQKNPTAFYLCASARQGAVEGYTFGSGTRLTVV.

V usage is TRBV24-1 and J usage is TRBJ1-5; TRBD1 might be the D (5 bases). The CDR3 spans 13 residues. Trimming stripped 5 bases from V and 6 bases from J, with 10 bases between. CDR1 is KGHDR and CDR2 is SFDVKD in the germline V gene. DNA of the CDR3: TGTGCCACCAGTGGGGGGTTATCTCAGCCCCAGCATTTT. The encoded protein is CATSGGLSQPQHF.